Listed here are 23 T cell receptor beta chains from one sample, sequenced in a study of Ad26.COV2.S vaccination and SARS-CoV-2 variants (dated by TCRdb to 2020 to 2022). The intended sense of this specimen's treatment or condition label: about 20 received Ad26.COV2.S at low or high dose, single or two shots; about 5 received placebo; per-sample allocation not given. For vaccine and placebo recipients, the sequenced repertoires came from samples collected on day 63 after the first injection. Receptor amplification or capture employed the immunoSEQ multiplex PCR assay. Imported from immuneACCESS, the table was reduced by TCRdb to in-frame sequences with V and J called. These copies leave out some clones; in studies compared against another copy, an unresolved V gene accounts for under half, and the cause of the remainder is not known. In this sample the table shows some 250,000 clones, 88% of which occur a single time. Around a tenth of the sample rests with the top ten.

The sequences come from peripheral blood, collected in a trial of Ad26.COV2.S vaccine versus placebo. These receptors all come from a person aged 18 to 59 who received the Ad26.COV2.S COVID-19 vaccine or a placebo.

This clone was detected a few times. The V and J genes are TRBV6-6 and TRBJ1-5; D not resolved. V lost 7 bases and J lost 0, with 4 bases in between. CDR1 MNHNY and CDR2 SVGAGI come from the germline V gene (reference sequence). The CDR3 sequence is 12 residues long. The CDR3 coding sequence is TGTGCCAGCACCCTTAGCAATCAGCCCCAGCATTTT. Amino acid sequence: CASTLSNQPQHF.

V is TRBV12-3 or TRBV12-4 and J is TRBJ2-1; D is unresolved. V shed 7 bases and J shed 5 bases, with 9 bases lying between them. This CDR3 region has 12 residues. CDR3 DNA: TGTGCCAGCAAAATGCCGAACAATGAGCAGTTCTTC. As protein: CASKMPNNEQFF.

The CDR3 nucleotides are TGTGCCAGTAGTACCGGGACAGATCCGGGTGGCTACACCTTC. Residues: CASSTGTDPGGYTF. V gene TRBV19 combines with J gene TRBJ1-2; 7 nucleotides agree with TRBD1. J lost 7 bases, V lost 4 bases, and 9 bases had no gene match. Per germline, CDR1 LNHDA and CDR2 SQIVND (reference sequence). This CDR3 has 14 residues.

This clone was recorded a few times. At the DNA level, this CDR3 is encoded by other sequences in the same sample as well. The chain couples TRBV6-5 to TRBJ1-1; tentatively, D is TRBD1 (6 bases). Germline V lookup: CDR1 MNHEY, CDR2 SVGAGI. V was pared by 3 bases and J by 6 bases, with 11 bases between. This CDR3 contains 13 residues. As DNA, the CDR3 is TGTGCCAGCAGTTATAGGCAGGGGCCTGAAGCTTTCTTT. It is translated as CASSYRQGPEAFF.

About this clone: One end of the junction varies from germline; a read error may be responsible. The rearrangement links TRBV28 to TRBJ2-3, with D maybe TRBD1 (6 bases). The CDR3 is 14 residues long. Germline CDR1 is MDHEN and CDR2 is SYDVKM. The CDR3 DNA reads as TGTGCCAGCAGTTTATACACCCAGGGGAGAGGTCGGAATTTT. This encodes CASSLYTQGRGRNF.

The chain couples TRBV6-5 to TRBJ2-5; 11 bases map to TRBD1. Germline CDR1 MNHEY, CDR2 SVGAGI. The V segment lost 6 bases and the J segment 5 bases; nucleotides outside the gene matches: 8. This CDR3 is built from 15 residues. This chain's CDR3 is CASSRDRGVRETQYF. CDR3 DNA: TGTGCCAGCAGCCGGGACAGGGGGGTCAGGGAGACCCAGTACTTC.

The DNA for the CDR3 is TGTGCCAGCAGTCCCCGGGACAGGGACTACAATGAGCAGTTCTTC. Its translation: CASSPRDRDYNEQFF. The rearrangement uses TRBV6-6 and TRBJ2-1; 9 nucleotides line up with TRBD1. The CDR3 runs 15 residues. CDR1 and CDR2 from the germline V gene are MNHNY and SVGAGI (reference sequence). After removal of 5 bases from V and 3 bases from J, the junction contained 5 bases not matched to a gene.

This chain joins TRBV29-1 and TRBJ2-1; the D gene is possibly TRBD2 (6 bases). The CDR3 extends over 15 amino acids. Germline V gene lookup returns CDR1 SQVTM and CDR2 ANQGSEA. Trimming removed 3 bases from V and 1 base from J, with 13 bases in between. Written as DNA, the CDR3 is TGCAGCGTTGAGCCGACGGGACTGTCCTACAATGAGCAGTTCTTC. This codes for CSVEPTGLSYNEQFF.

The chain has TRBV4-1 and TRBJ1-5, with no clear D. The CDR3 contains 14 residues. Germline CDR1 is MGHRA and CDR2 is YSYEKL. The V gene lost 2 bases and the J gene lost 7 bases, with 12 bases spanning the gap. CDR3 loop: CASSQIPIYQPQHF. The CDR3 DNA is TGCGCCAGCAGCCAAATCCCCATATACCAGCCCCAGCATTTT.

The V and J genes are TRBV7-2 and TRBJ1-1; 7 bases map to TRBD1. The germline V gene encodes CDR1 SGHTA and CDR2 FQGNSA. J was trimmed by 3 bases and V by 5 bases; bases with no gene match: 9. The CDR3 has 15 residues. CDR3 coding DNA: TGTGCCAGCAGCCGCGGGGACAGAATGGACACTGAAGCTTTCTTT. It encodes CASSRGDRMDTEAFF.

The gene calls are TRBV18 and TRBJ2-3; 9 nucleotides line up with TRBD1. Germline values: CDR1 KGHSH, CDR2 LQKENI. The CDR3 extends over 13 amino acids. With 6 bases clipped from V and 8 bases from J, the junction kept 6 bases outside the gene matches. CDR3 nucleotide sequence: TGTGCCAGCTCCCCCACAGGGGGCGGTACGCAGTATTTT. Its translation: CASSPTGGGTQYF.

This chain uses TRBV10-1 with TRBJ2-7; a possible D gene is TRBD2 (5 bases). Per germline, CDR1 WNHNN and CDR2 SYGVQD (reference sequence). The CDR3 covers 14 residues. The V end lost 3 bases, the J end lost 6 bases, and 15 bases lay between the germline ends. CDR3 nucleotides: TGCGCCAGCAGTGATCCTGGGCTAGCCGGCGAGCAGTACTTC. It is translated as CASSDPGLAGEQYF.

The genes are TRBV19 and TRBJ1-1, with D perhaps matching TRBD1 (6 bases). Trimming left V 4 bases short and J 4 bases short, with 10 bases between. This CDR3 has 13 amino acids. Germline CDR1 LNHDA, CDR2 SQIVND (reference sequence). The DNA for the CDR3 is TGTGCCAGTAGTAAGGGGGTGAGCACTGAAGCTTTCTTT. Its protein is CASSKGVSTEAFF.

The CDR3 loop reads CASSPLASGMADTQYF. The DNA for the CDR3 is TGTGCCAGCTCACCATTGGCTAGCGGGATGGCAGATACGCAGTATTTT. The J gene is TRBJ2-3, the V gene TRBV18; 9 bases are a match to TRBD2. This CDR3 is 16 amino acids long. V dropped 2 bases and J dropped 4; count of bases not matched to a gene: 7. The germline V gene encodes CDR1 KGHSH and CDR2 LQKENI.

This clone was counted a single time. CDR3 coding DNA: TGTGCCAGCAGCTTATTGTCCAGCGGGAGGGCCGGGTACGATGAGCAGTTCTTC. Protein: CASSLLSSGRAGYDEQFF. V gene TRBV7-2 combines with J gene TRBJ2-1, with 10 bases that match TRBD2. CDR1 and CDR2 from the germline V gene are SGHTA and FQGNSA. With V trimmed by 2 bases and J by 8 bases, 15 bases remained unmatched. The CDR3 is made up of 18 amino acids.

The chain employs TRBV5-6 and TRBJ1-3; D possibly corresponds to TRBD1 (5 bases). Germline CDR1 reads SGHDT; CDR2 reads YYEEEE. The CDR3 is 15 residues long. The V gene lost 5 bases and the J gene lost 4 bases, with 16 bases spanning the gap. CDR3: CASSFSSGPGNTIYF. In DNA, the CDR3 is TGTGCCAGCAGTTTCAGCTCGGGACCCGGAAACACCATATATTTT.

This chain links TRBV27 with TRBJ2-2; perhaps TRBD1 as D (6 bases). The CDR3 runs 16 residues. Between the trimmed V and J ends, which lost 2 bases and 2 bases, there was a span of 12 bases. Germline CDR1 reads MNHEY; CDR2 reads SMNVEV (reference sequence). The CDR3 sequence is CASSLLTGTNTGELFF. The CDR3 DNA sequence: TGTGCCAGCAGTTTACTGACAGGTACCAACACCGGGGAGCTGTTTTTT.

The rearrangement joins TRBV2 to TRBJ1-6; D unclear. CDR1 and CDR2 from the germline V gene are SNHLY and FYNNEI. The CDR3 has 14 amino acids. V was pared by 4 bases and J by 6 bases, with 10 bases between. The CDR3 region is CASSGTLTNSPLHF. CDR3 in DNA: TGTGCCAGCAGTGGGACCCTTACTAATTCACCCCTCCACTTT.

The V gene is TRBV7-2, the J gene TRBJ1-2; 12 bases are a match to TRBD1. The CDR3 is made up of 16 amino acids. Germline V gene sequence: CDR1 SGHTA, CDR2 FQGNSA. Unmatched junction bases numbered 8, after V lost 5 bases and J lost 4 bases. The CDR3: CASSLHGTGGGYGYTF. CDR3 sequence (DNA): TGTGCCAGCAGCCTCCACGGGACAGGGGGCGGCTATGGCTACACCTTC.

The CDR3 loop reads CASSLQAGPSTDTQYF. The CDR3 nucleotides read TGCGCCAGCAGCCTCCAAGCGGGCCCTAGCACAGATACGCAGTATTTT. The chain couples TRBV5-1 to TRBJ2-3; D is possibly TRBD2 (6 bases). CDR1 SGHRS and CDR2 YFSETQ come from the germline V gene. CDR3 length: 16 residues. The germline V and J ends were trimmed by 4 bases and 0 bases, with 15 bases remaining between them. Full variable domain (rest looked up from reference TRBV5-1 and TRBJ2-3): KAGVTQTPRYLIKTRGQQVTLSCSPISGHRSVSWYQQTPGQGLQFLFEYFSETQRNKGNFPGRFSGRQFSNSRSEMNVSTLELGDSALYLCASSLQAGPSTDTQYFGPGTRLTVL.

The J gene is TRBJ1-2, the V gene TRBV28; D might be TRBD1 (5 bases). Trimming took off 2 bases at V and 7 bases at J, with 14 bases between the two ends. Germline-derived CDR1 and CDR2 are MDHEN and SYDVKM. The CDR3 contains 14 residues. The CDR3 is CASSLGDRLSGYTF. As DNA, the CDR3 is TGTGCCAGCAGTTTAGGTGACAGACTGTCTGGCTACACCTTC.

In its sample, this clone was seen a few times. This chain uses TRBV7-9 with TRBJ1-1; D is possibly TRBD1 (6 bases). Deletions cut 6 bases from V and 4 bases from J, with 12 bases between. CDR3 length: 13 amino acids. The V gene's germline CDR1 is SEHNR and CDR2 FQNEAQ (reference sequence). CDR3 in amino acids: CASRGAIGTEAFF. CDR3 sequence (DNA): TGTGCCAGCAGGGGGGCGATCGGCACTGAAGCTTTCTTT.

This chain joins TRBV5-6 and TRBJ1-2, with 7 bases identical to TRBD1. There are 12 residues in the CDR3. CDR1 and CDR2 (germline): SGHDT, YYEEEE. V lost 2 bases to trimming and J lost 7 bases; unmatched junction nucleotides: 2. The CDR3 nucleotides are TGTGCCAGCAGCTTCCGACAGGGTGGCTACACCTTC. It yields the protein CASSFRQGGYTF. Looking up the rest from reference TRBV5-6 and TRBJ1-2 gives the full variable domain: DAGVTQSPTHLIKTRGQQVTLRCSPKSGHDTVSWYQQALGQGPQFIFQYYEEEERQRGNFPDRFSGHQFPNYSSELNVNALLLGDSALYLCASSFRQGGYTFGSGTRLTVV.